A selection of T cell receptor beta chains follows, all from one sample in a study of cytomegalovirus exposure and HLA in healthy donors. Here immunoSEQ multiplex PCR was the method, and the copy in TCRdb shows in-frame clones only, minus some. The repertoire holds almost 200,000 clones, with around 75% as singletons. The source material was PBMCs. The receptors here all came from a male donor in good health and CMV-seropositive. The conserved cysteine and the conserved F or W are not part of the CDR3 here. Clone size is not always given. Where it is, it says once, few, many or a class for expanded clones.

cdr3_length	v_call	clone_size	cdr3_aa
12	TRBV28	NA	ASIPTPPGTEAF
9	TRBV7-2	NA	ASSLATGQY
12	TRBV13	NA	ASSTRTGAYEQY
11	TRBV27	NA	ASSFRGSGEQY
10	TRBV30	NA	AWSIGAYEQY
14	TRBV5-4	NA	ASSPVASRGTGELF
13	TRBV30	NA	AWSELAGGLNEQF
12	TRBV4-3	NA	ASSQALASYEQY
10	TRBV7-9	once	SSSLASGELF
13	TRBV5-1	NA	ASSFRDRVNTEAF
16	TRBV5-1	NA	ASSSGWLAGVGTYEQY
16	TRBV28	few	ASSFPTIRQGSSYEQY
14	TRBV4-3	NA	ASSPSPGHVVSPLH
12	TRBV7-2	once	ASSFRGSNQPQH
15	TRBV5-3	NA	ARSLGQVGTTNEKLF
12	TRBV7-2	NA	ASSLSGLTYEQY
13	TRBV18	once	ASSLDKGTNEKLF
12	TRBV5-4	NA	ASSLRDRAYGYT
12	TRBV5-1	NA	ASSLVGQIYEQY
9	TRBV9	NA	ASSSLDEQF
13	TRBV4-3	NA	ASSQNTGRGTEAF
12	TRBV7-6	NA	ASSSPGQGNEQF
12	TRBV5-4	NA	ASSFGGTTDEAF
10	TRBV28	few	ASSLYGLGYT